This T cell receptor beta chain was recovered during a study of CD8 T cells in ankylosing spondylitis. Points from the study as a whole: Disease-linked clones, CD8+, were relatively rare in peripheral blood. A motif in TCR beta, a set of about eight highly homologous variants, appeared characteristic of ankylosing spondylitis blood.

The germline V and J ends were trimmed by 1 base and 5 bases, with 11 bases remaining between them. The CDR3 loop spans 15 amino acids. Worth noting for this clonotype: Its matching antigen is unknown.

Quantitative barcoded 5'-RACE was used to prepare TCR beta libraries. TCRdb re-derived calls from the 5' RACE reads in MiXCR, one entry per CDR3 protein. The sample lists hundreds of thousands of distinct CDR3 sequences; about 11% were seen once. Sequenced sample: blood, either unsorted or a sorted T cell fraction (not recorded which). The origin of this receptor is a male donor with ankylosing spondylitis or in good health (not recorded which). The chain links TRBV12-3 or TRBV12-4 to TRBJ2-2; D is uncertain. The CDR3 DNA follows: TGTGCCAGCAGTTTAGGTGACAAGTGGACCGGGGAGCTGTTTTTT. The encoded protein is CASSLGDKWTGELFF.